This T cell receptor (beta chain) appears in the sequencing data of a study of blood T cell repertoires in COVID-19. For the study at large: Material from acute and convalescent COVID-19 was sourced from the United States, Italy and Spain. From T cells, B-cell-depleted T cells, or PBMCs came the material, which was cDNA or gDNA.

Per the authors' pipeline: Amplification with reference gene primers provided the estimates of nucleated cell counts. Here immunoSEQ multiplex PCR was the method, and the copy in TCRdb shows in-frame clones only, minus some. V and J calls and clone size are given by that table; D and trimming were obtained from the DNA. The table has tens of thousands of clones, 82% seen once. The length of the CDR3 is 16 residues. J lost 2 bases, V lost 6 bases, and 5 bases had no gene match. Per the germline V gene, CDR1 is LNHDA and CDR2 is SQIVND (reference sequence). The TCR sequence derives from a man aged 55 to 70 with acute or convalescent COVID-19. The specimen sequenced was peripheral blood. V and J are TRBV19 and TRBJ2-2; 11 nucleotides match TRBD2. CDR3 DNA: TGTGCCAGTAGCCAGGGACTAGCGGTTAACACCGGGGAGCTGTTTTTT. It specifies CASSQGLAVNTGELFF.